This passage covers 16 T cell receptor beta chains from one sample sequenced in a study of shared clonotypes between healthy human individuals. TCRdb's table, derived via immunoSEQ multiplex PCR, lists solely in-frame clones and lacks some. The sample consists of just over 2,000,000 clones, approximately 95% of them appearing once. The sequencing input was naive CD4+ T cells sorted from blood. Sample subset: CD45RA+ positively selected. The receptors come from a man aged 18 to 29 in good health.

The rearrangement joins TRBV6-1 to TRBJ2-7; D is unresolved. The CDR3 length is 15 residues. CDR1 and CDR2 (germline): MNHNS, SASEGT. Trimming shortened V by 5 bases and J by 5 bases, and 19 bases separated the two germline ends. CDR3: CASSPRLDFNDEQYF. CDR3 sequence (DNA): TGTGCCAGCAGTCCACGGCTAGATTTCAACGACGAGCAGTACTTC.

V usage is TRBV29-1 and J usage is TRBJ2-5, with 7 bases fitting TRBD1. The V segment lost 6 bases and the J segment 2 bases; nucleotides outside the gene matches: 12. The germline V gene has CDR1 SQVTM and CDR2 ANQGSEA. The CDR3 has 15 amino acids. CDR3 DNA: TGCAGCGTGATGATTACAGGGGCCCTACAAGAGACCCAGTACTTC. Encoded protein: CSVMITGALQETQYF.

Of note for this clone: Other DNA sequences from this sample encode an identical CDR3 as well. The chain couples TRBV28 to TRBJ2-7; no definite D call. There are 12 residues in the CDR3. Germline values: CDR1 MDHEN, CDR2 SYDVKM. V was shortened by 6 bases and J by 0 bases, with 6 bases between the two germline ends. Here the CDR3 reads CASRRSSYEQYF. As DNA, the CDR3 is TGTGCCAGCAGGAGATCCTCCTACGAGCAGTACTTC.

The chain is built from TRBV7-9 and TRBJ2-5; D possibly corresponds to TRBD2 (5 bases). The CDR3 spans 12 residues. Germline V CDR1 and CDR2: SEHNR, FQNEAQ (reference sequence). V shed 5 bases and J shed 5 bases, with 9 bases lying between them. The CDR3 protein is CASSVQRETQYF. CDR3 DNA sequence: TGTGCCAGCAGCGTCCAGCGGGAGACCCAGTACTTC.

This chain joins TRBV27 and TRBJ2-2, with 10 bases matching TRBD2. V dropped 7 bases and J dropped 4; count of bases not matched to a gene: 12. Per germline, CDR1 MNHEY and CDR2 SMNVEV (reference sequence). This CDR3 region has 17 residues. CDR3 bases: TGTGCCAGCAAGGGTCTATGGACTAGCGGAGTCACCGGGGAGCTGTTTTTT. This gives the protein CASKGLWTSGVTGELFF.

The chain joins TRBV10-1 to TRBJ2-1; 10 nucleotides agree with TRBD2. Losses at the gene ends were 2 bases for V and 8 bases for J; bases not matched to a gene: 3. From germline, CDR1 is WNHNN and CDR2 SYGVQD (reference sequence). The CDR3 extends over 14 amino acids. The CDR3 DNA reads as TGCGCCAGCAGTGAGGGGACTAGCGTCGATGAGCAGTTCTTC. It specifies CASSEGTSVDEQFF.

V and J are TRBV5-1 and TRBJ2-7, with TRBD2 matching 8 bases. This CDR3 has 17 amino acids. V lost 0 bases to trimming and J lost 4 bases; unmatched junction nucleotides: 12. Germline CDR1 and CDR2: SGHRS and YFSETQ. CDR3 in DNA: TGCGCCAGCAGCTTGGCATCAAGTAGCGGGACGATGTACGAGCAGTACTTC. This gives the protein CASSLASSSGTMYEQYF. The full variable domain, completed using reference TRBV5-1 and TRBJ2-7, is KAGVTQTPRYLIKTRGQQVTLSCSPISGHRSVSWYQQTPGQGLQFLFEYFSETQRNKGNFPGRFSGRQFSNSRSEMNVSTLELGDSALYLCASSLASSSGTMYEQYFGPGTRLTVT.

V is TRBV5-1 and J is TRBJ2-3; D unclear. The V gene lost 6 bases and the J gene lost 4 bases, with 18 bases spanning the gap. The V gene's germline CDR1 is SGHRS and CDR2 YFSETQ. This CDR3 has 15 amino acids. This chain's CDR3 is CASISGETVADTQYF. CDR3 DNA: TGCGCCAGCATTAGTGGGGAAACGGTGGCAGATACGCAGTATTTT.

The chain is built from TRBV5-4 and TRBJ1-3; 7 bases match TRBD1. This CDR3 has 16 amino acids. V lost 4 bases to trimming and J lost 1 base; unmatched junction nucleotides: 8. Germline values: CDR1 SGHNT, CDR2 YYREEE (reference sequence). The CDR3 DNA reads TGTGCCAGCAGCAACCGGGACAGACCTTCTGGAAACACCATATATTTT. It specifies CASSNRDRPSGNTIYF.

Here the CDR3 reads CASSGRAENGAFF. The CDR3 DNA is TGTGCCAGCAGCGGCCGGGCAGAGAATGGAGCTTTCTTT. The rearrangement links TRBV11-2 to TRBJ1-1; no firm D call. This CDR3 spans 13 amino acids. V was clipped by 5 bases and J by 10 bases, with 17 bases between them. The V gene's germline CDR1 is SGHAT and CDR2 FQNNGV.

This clone is a singleton in its sample. The chain employs TRBV14 and TRBJ1-2, with D possibly TRBD1 on 6 matching bases. Per the germline V gene, CDR1 is SGHDN and CDR2 is FVKESK. There are 14 residues in the CDR3. Trimming left V 4 bases short and J 7 bases short, with 16 bases between. The CDR3: CASSRGQGIGGYTF. For the CDR3, the DNA is TGTGCCAGCAGCCGGGGGCAGGGGATAGGTGGCTACACCTTC.

With regard to this clone: The same CDR3 arises from other DNA sequences in this sample as well. The chain couples TRBV27 to TRBJ2-2, with D hard to call. Trimming stripped 3 bases from V and 8 bases from J, with 4 bases between. The germline gives CDR1 MNHEY, CDR2 SMNVEV (reference sequence). The CDR3 has 11 residues. The CDR3 nucleotides are TGTGCCAGCAGTTTGACTGGGGAGCTGTTTTTT. Amino acid sequence: CASSLTGELFF.

This chain links TRBV27 with TRBJ1-3, with 10 bases matching TRBD1. The CDR3 runs 14 residues. V shed 6 bases, J shed 7 bases, and the junction held 6 bases outside the gene matches. Germline loops: CDR1 MNHEY, CDR2 SMNVEV (reference sequence). The chain's CDR3 is CASSRQGASNTIYF. CDR3 nucleotide sequence: TGTGCCAGCAGCCGACAGGGGGCGAGTAACACCATATATTTT.

CDR3 DNA: TGTGCCTGGAGTCTAACCCCCGTTACCTACGAGCAGTACTTC. It is translated as CAWSLTPVTYEQYF. The chain combines TRBV30 with TRBJ2-7; D is unresolved. Germline V gene lookup returns CDR1 GTSNPN and CDR2 SVGIG (reference sequence). V shed 2 bases and J shed 2 bases, with 13 bases lying between them. The CDR3 loop spans 14 amino acids.

Regarding this clone: Distinct nucleotide sequences in the sample also encode this CDR3. V gene TRBV18 combines with J gene TRBJ2-7, with 7 bases identical to TRBD1. The CDR3 extends over 14 amino acids. CDR1 is KGHSH and CDR2 is LQKENI in the germline V gene. The junction had 4 bases not matched to a gene; V was cut back by 2 bases and J by 3 bases. DNA of the CDR3: TGTGCCAGCTCACCAGAGACAGGGAGCTACGAGCAGTACTTC. Protein sequence: CASSPETGSYEQYF.

The chain couples TRBV5-1 to TRBJ2-3, with D tentatively TRBD1 (6 bases). CDR1 and CDR2 (germline): SGHRS, YFSETQ. V shed 4 bases and J shed 3 bases, with 9 bases lying between them. The CDR3 totals 13 residues. CDR3 sequence: CASSRDTTDTQYF. The CDR3 region has the DNA TGCGCCAGCAGCAGGGACACGACAGATACGCAGTATTTT. Supplemented by reference TRBV5-1 and TRBJ2-3, the full variable domain reads KAGVTQTPRYLIKTRGQQVTLSCSPISGHRSVSWYQQTPGQGLQFLFEYFSETQRNKGNFPGRFSGRQFSNSRSEMNVSTLELGDSALYLCASSRDTTDTQYFGPGTRLTVL.